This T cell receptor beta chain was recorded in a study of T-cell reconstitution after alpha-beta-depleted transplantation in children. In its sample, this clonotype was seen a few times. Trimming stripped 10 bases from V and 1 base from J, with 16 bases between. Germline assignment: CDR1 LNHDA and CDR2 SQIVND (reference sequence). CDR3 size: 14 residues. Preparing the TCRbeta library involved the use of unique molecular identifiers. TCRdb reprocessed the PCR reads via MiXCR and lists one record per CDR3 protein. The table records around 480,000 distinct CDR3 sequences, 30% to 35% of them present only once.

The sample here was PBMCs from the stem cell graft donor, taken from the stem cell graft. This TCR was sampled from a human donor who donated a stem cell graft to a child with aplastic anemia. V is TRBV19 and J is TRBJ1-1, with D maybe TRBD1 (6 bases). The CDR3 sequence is CATETQGGNTEAFF. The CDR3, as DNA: TGTGCCACCGAAACGCAAGGGGGGAACACTGAAGCTTTCTTT.